This T cell receptor beta chain was identified during a study of vaccination and CD4 T cells after COVID-19. Study summary: Two of the convalescents were Hispanic, and convalescents were six males and four females. Sampling post-COVID took place a median approximately 100 days after diagnosis (range 35 to 161). Samples after vaccination came a median roughly 74 days past dose two, ranging 14 to 241.

An Oncomine TCR Beta short-read assay was used to sequence the DNA from cultured CD4+ T cells. Genomic DNA was taken out of cultured CD4+ T cells by extraction. Each CDR3 protein gets one entry after TCRdb re-called the PCR reads with MiXCR. The table lists about 19,000 distinct CDR3 sequences, roughly 73% of them singletons. Concerning this clonotype itself: The antigen is undetermined.

Treatment described: roughly ten-day PBMC culture with coronavirus spike peptide pools or control peptides (ViraFEST assay). J gave up 1 base and V 2 bases, and 0 bases lay outside the gene matches. The CDR3 is 14 residues long. Germline CDR1 reads SGHRS; CDR2 reads YFSETQ. The receptor comes from a human donor who received a COVID-19 vaccine. V and J are TRBV5-1 and TRBJ1-1; 9 bases align to TRBD1. The sample was CD4+ T cells from blood, cultured in vitro, taken after SARS-CoV-2 vaccination. CDR3 sequence (DNA): TGCGCCAGCAGCTTACAGGGGGCGAACACTGAAGCTTTCTTT. It is translated as CASSLQGANTEAFF. The full variable domain, in which reference TRBV5-1 and TRBJ1-1 provide the parts outside the CDR3, is KAGVTQTPRYLIKTRGQQVTLSCSPISGHRSVSWYQQTPGQGLQFLFEYFSETQRNKGNFPGRFSGRQFSNSRSEMNVSTLELGDSALYLCASSLQGANTEAFFGQGTRLTVV.